This T cell receptor beta chain was sequenced for a study of technical replicates of blood from a handful of donors. This clone was observed once. TCRdb keeps only in-frame clones here, not all; method: immunoSEQ multiplex PCR. Among fewer than 90,000 clones, just under 95% were seen once, and the ten largest hold around 0.24%. CDR3 length: 16 amino acids. The germline V gene has CDR1 SGHDT and CDR2 YYEEEE. J lost 8 bases, V lost 2 bases, and 10 bases had no gene match. This receptor was taken from a human donor in good health. The specimen sequenced was T cells isolated from PBMCs. This rearrangement joins TRBV5-6 to TRBJ1-2; TRBD1 matches 12 bases. The CDR3 nucleotides read TGTGCCAGCAGCTTTTCCCCCGGGACAGGGGGCCGAGGCTACACCTTC. Translated: CASSFSPGTGGRGYTF.